Given below is one T cell receptor (beta chain) in context. These data belong to a study of blood T cell repertoires in COVID-19. The CDR3 contains 14 residues. The V and J ends lost 0 bases and 0 bases respectively, with 3 bases between them. CDR1 and CDR2 (germline): SGDLS, YYNGEE. Per the authors' pipeline: Estimation of nucleated cell counts was performed using reference gene primer amplification. Data came from immunoSEQ multiplex PCR; TCRdb stores just in-frame clones and leaves some out. The V and J calls and clone size are taken from that table; D and trimming were inferred from the DNA. The table includes about 100,000 clones, around nine tenths detected once.

Sequencing used peripheral blood. This chain uses TRBV9 with TRBJ2-2; D is uncertain. The receptor comes from a human donor with COVID-19, enrolled during active disease. The donor label of this sample is uncertain. The CDR3 coding sequence is TGTGCCAGCAGCGTAGTAGCGAACACCGGGGAGCTGTTTTTT. Amino acid sequence: CASSVVANTGELFF. The full variable domain, completed using reference TRBV9 and TRBJ2-2, is DSGVTQTPKHLITATGQRVTLRCSPRSGDLSVYWYQQSLDQGLQFLIQYYNGEERAKGNILERFSAQQFPDLHSELNLSSLELGDSALYFCASSVVANTGELFFGEGSRLTVL.